This T cell receptor (beta chain) stems from a study of blood T cell repertoires in COVID-19. As processed by the authors: The authors estimated nucleated cell counts from reference gene primer amplification. Repertoires were generated with immunoSEQ multiplex PCR, while TCRdb's copy carries only in-frame clones and drops some. That table gives V, J and clone size, and the DNA gave D and trimming. This table has about 270,000 clones, approximately 87% appearing once. CDR3 length: 14 residues. Trimming left V 4 bases short and J 3 bases short, with 12 bases between. The germline gives CDR1 KGHSH, CDR2 LQKENI.

The clonotype was recovered from a woman aged 25 to 39 with COVID-19, enrolled during active disease. The chain employs TRBV18 and TRBJ1-1; maybe TRBD1 (6 bases). The sequenced sample consisted of peripheral blood. The CDR3 nucleotides read TGTGCCAGCTCACTCTCATCAGGGGACACTGAAGCTTTCTTT. It codes for CASSLSSGDTEAFF. The full variable domain, with the rest looked up from reference TRBV18 and TRBJ1-1, is NAGVMQNPRHLVRRRGQEARLRCSPMKGHSHVYWYRQLPEEGLKFMVYLQKENIIDESGMPKERFSAEFPKEGPSILRIQQVVRGDSAAYFCASSLSSGDTEAFFGQGTRLTVV.